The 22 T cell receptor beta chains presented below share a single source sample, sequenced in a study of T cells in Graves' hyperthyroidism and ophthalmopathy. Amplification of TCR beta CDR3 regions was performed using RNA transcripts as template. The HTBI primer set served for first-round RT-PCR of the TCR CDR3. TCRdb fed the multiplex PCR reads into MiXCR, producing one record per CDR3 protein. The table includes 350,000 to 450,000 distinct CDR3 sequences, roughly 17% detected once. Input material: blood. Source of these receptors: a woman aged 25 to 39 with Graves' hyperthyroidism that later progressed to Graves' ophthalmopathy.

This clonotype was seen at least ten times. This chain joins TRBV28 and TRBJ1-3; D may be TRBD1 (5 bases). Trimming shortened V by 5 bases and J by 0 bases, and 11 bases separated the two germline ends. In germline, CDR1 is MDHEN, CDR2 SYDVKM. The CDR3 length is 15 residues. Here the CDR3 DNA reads TGTGCCAGCAGTCCCCGACAGTTCTCTGGAAACACCATATATTTT. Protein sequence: CASSPRQFSGNTIYF. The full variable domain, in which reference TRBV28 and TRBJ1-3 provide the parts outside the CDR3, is DVKVTQSSRYLVKRTGEKVFLECVQDMDHENMFWYRQDPGLGLRLIYFSYDVKMKEKGDIPEGYSVSREKKERFSLILESASTNQTSMYLCASSPRQFSGNTIYFGEGSWLTVV.

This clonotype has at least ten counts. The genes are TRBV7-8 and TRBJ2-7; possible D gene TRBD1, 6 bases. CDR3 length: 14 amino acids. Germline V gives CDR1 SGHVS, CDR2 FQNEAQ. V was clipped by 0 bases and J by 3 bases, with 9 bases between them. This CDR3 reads CASSLAGRGYEQYF. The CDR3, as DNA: TGTGCCAGCAGCTTAGCGGGCAGGGGCTACGAGCAGTACTTC.

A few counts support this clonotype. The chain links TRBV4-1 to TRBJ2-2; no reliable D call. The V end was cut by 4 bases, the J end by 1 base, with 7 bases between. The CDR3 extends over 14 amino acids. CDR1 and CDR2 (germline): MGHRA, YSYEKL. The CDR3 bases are TGCGCCAGCAGCCCCCTAAGGAACACCGGGGAGCTGTTTTTT. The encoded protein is CASSPLRNTGELFF.

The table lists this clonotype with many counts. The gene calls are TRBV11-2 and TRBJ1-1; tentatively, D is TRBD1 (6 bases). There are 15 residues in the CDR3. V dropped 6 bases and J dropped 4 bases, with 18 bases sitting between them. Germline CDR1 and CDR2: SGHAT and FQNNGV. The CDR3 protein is CASRAYGSGATEAFF. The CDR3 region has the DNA TGTGCCAGCAGAGCTTACGGTTCAGGGGCCACTGAAGCTTTCTTT. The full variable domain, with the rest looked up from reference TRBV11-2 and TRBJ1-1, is EAGVAQSPRYKIIEKRQSVAFWCNPISGHATLYWYQQILGQGPKLLIQFQNNGVVDDSQLPKDRFSAERLKGVDSTLKIQPAKLEDSAVYLCASRAYGSGATEAFFGQGTRLTVV.

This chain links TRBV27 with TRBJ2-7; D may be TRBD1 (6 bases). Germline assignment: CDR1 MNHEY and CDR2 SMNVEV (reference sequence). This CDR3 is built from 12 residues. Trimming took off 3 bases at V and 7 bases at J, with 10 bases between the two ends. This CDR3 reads CASSFQGFEQYF. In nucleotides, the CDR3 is TGTGCCAGCAGTTTTCAGGGGTTTGAGCAGTACTTC.

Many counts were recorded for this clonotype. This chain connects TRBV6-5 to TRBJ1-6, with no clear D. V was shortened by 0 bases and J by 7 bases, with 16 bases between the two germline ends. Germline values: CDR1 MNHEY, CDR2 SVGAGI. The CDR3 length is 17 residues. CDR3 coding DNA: TGTGCCAGCAGTTACTCCGGAGAATCTCCGGGCAATTCACCCCTCCACTTT. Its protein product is CASSYSGESPGNSPLHF.

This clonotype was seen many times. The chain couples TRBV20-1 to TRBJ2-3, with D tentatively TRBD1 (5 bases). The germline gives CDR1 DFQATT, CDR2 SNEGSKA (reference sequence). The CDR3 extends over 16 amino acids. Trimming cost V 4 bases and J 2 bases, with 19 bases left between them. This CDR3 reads CSAKMNGARYTDTQYF. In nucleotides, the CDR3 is TGCAGTGCTAAGATGAATGGGGCGAGATACACAGATACGCAGTATTTT.

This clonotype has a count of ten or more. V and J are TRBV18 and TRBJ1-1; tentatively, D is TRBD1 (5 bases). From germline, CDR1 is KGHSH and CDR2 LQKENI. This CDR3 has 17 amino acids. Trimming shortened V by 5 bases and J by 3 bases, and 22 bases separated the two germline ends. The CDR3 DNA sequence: TGTGCCAGCTCATTAACAGGACTAAACAGCATGGACACTGAAGCTTTCTTT. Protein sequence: CASSLTGLNSMDTEAFF.

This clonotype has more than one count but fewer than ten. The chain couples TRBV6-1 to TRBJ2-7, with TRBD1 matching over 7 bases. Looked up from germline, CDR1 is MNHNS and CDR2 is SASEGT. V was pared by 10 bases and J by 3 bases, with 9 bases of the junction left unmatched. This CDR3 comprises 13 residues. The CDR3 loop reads CATQSGQLYEQYF. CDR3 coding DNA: TGTGCCACTCAGTCGGGACAGCTCTACGAGCAGTACTTC.

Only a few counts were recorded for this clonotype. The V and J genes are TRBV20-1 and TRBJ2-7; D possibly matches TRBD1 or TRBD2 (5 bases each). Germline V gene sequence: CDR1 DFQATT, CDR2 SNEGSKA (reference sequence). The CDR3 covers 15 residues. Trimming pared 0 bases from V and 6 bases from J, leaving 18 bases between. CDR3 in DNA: TGCAGTGCTAGAGATCCCGGGACGCCAAACGTCGAGCAGTACTTC. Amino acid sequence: CSARDPGTPNVEQYF.

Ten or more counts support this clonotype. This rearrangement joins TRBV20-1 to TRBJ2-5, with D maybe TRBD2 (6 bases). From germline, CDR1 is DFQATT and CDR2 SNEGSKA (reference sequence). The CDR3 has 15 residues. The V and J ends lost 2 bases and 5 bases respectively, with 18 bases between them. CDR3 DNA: TGCAGTGCTAGAATGGCGGGATCCACTATGGAGACCCAGTACTTC. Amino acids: CSARMAGSTMETQYF.

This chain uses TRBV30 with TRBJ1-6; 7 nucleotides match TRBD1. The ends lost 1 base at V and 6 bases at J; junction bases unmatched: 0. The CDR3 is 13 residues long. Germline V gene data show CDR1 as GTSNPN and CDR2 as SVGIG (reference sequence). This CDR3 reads CAWSGQGNSPLHF. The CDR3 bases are TGTGCCTGGAGTGGACAGGGTAATTCACCCCTCCACTTT.

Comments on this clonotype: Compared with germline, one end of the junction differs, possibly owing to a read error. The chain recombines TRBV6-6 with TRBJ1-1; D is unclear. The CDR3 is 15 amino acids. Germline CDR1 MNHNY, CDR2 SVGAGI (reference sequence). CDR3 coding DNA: TGTGCCAGCAGTTACTCCGGCTGGATGGGAACTGAAGCTTCCTTT. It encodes CASSYSGWMGTEASF.

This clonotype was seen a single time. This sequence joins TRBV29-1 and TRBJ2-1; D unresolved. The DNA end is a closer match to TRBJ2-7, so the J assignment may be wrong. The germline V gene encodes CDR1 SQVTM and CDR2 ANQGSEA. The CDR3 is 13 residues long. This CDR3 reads CSVGSVVGNEQYF. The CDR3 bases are TGCAGCGTTGGGAGCGTCGTTGGGAATGAGCAGTACTTC.

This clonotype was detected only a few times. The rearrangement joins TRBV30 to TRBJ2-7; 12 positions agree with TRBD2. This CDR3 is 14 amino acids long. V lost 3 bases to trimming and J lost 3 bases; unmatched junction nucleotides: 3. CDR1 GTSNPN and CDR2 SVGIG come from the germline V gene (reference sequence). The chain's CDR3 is CAWSRTSGDYEQYF. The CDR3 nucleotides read TGTGCCTGGAGCCGGACTAGCGGGGACTACGAGCAGTACTTC.

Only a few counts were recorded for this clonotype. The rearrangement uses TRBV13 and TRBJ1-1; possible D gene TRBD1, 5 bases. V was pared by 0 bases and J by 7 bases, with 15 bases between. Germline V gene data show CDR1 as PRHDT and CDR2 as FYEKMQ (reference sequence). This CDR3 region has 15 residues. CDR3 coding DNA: TGTGCCAGCAGCTTAGGCCTACAGGAGCGCCTTGAAGCTTTCTTT. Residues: CASSLGLQERLEAFF.

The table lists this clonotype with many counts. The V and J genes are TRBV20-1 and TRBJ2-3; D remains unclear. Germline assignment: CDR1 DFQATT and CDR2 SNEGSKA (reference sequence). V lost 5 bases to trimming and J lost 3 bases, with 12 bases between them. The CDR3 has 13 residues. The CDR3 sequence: CSALRPPTDTQYF. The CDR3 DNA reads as TGCAGTGCTCTCCGGCCACCTACAGATACGCAGTATTTT.

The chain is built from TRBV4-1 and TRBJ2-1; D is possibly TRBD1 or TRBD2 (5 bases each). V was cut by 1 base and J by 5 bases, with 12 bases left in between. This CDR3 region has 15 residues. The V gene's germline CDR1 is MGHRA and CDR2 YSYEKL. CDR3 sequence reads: CASSQVGAGDNEQFF. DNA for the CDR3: TGCGCCAGCAGCCAAGTCGGGGCAGGAGACAATGAGCAGTTCTTC.

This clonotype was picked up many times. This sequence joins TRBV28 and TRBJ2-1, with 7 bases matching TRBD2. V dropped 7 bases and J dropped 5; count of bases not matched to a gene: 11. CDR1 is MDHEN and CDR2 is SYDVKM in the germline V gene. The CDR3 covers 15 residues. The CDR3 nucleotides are TGTGCCAGCACGTTGGGGGGGGAAATTGACAATGAGCAGTTCTTC. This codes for CASTLGGEIDNEQFF.

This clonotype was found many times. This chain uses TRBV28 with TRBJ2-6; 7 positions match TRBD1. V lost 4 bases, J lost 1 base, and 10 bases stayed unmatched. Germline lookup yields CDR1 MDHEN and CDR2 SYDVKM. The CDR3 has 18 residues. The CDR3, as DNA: TGTGCCAGCAGTTCTCGGACAGGAGCCTTTTCTGGGGCCAACGTCCTGACTTTC. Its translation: CASSSRTGAFSGANVLTF.

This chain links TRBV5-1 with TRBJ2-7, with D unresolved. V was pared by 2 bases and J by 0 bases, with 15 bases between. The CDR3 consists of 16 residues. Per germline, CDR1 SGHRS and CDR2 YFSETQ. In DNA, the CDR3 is TGCGCCAGCAGCTTTGGTCCGGGTATAACCTCCTACGAGCAGTACTTC. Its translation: CASSFGPGITSYEQYF.

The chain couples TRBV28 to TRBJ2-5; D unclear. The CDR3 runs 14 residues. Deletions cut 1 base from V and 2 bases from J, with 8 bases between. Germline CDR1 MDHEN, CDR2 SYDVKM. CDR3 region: CASSLFENQETQYF. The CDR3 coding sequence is TGTGCCAGCAGTTTATTTGAGAATCAAGAGACCCAGTACTTC.